A single sample gave rise to the 14 T cell receptor beta chains below, sequenced in a study of vaccination effects on CD4 cells after COVID-19. Subsequent to less than eleven days of culture, CD4+ T cells were isolated. Each person got two doses of an mRNA SARS-CoV-2 vaccine, BNT162b2 or mRNA-1273. What these receptors recognize is not known. Using immunoSEQ multiplex PCR, the repertoire was profiled, and TCRdb retains in-frame clones only, with some absent. The sample records about 71,000 clones, roughly 80% being singletons. The sequenced sample was CD4+ T cells from PBMCs cultured without peptide, obtained after COVID-19 vaccination. The receptors here all came from a human donor who received a COVID-19 vaccine.

This chain joins TRBV9 and TRBJ1-5; no reliable D call. The CDR3 length is 15 residues. Germline assignment: CDR1 SGDLS and CDR2 YYNGEE. The V end was cut by 0 bases, the J end by 7 bases, with 14 bases between. The DNA for the CDR3 is TGTGCCAGCAGCGTAGATCCGGGAAGAGGGCAGCCCCAGCATTTT. Translation: CASSVDPGRGQPQHF.

The chain combines TRBV7-2 with TRBJ1-5; 7 bases map to TRBD1. The length of the CDR3 is 16 residues. Germline values: CDR1 SGHTA, CDR2 FQGNSA. V lost 1 base, J lost 5 bases, and 8 bases stayed unmatched. The DNA for the CDR3 is TGTGCCAGCAGCTTAGTCGGGACAACAGGGGATCAGCCCCAGCATTTT. Translating gives CASSLVGTTGDQPQHF. The full variable domain, in which reference TRBV7-2 and TRBJ1-5 provide the parts outside the CDR3, is GAGVSQSPSNKVTEKGKDVELRCDPISGHTALYWYRQSLGQGLEFLIYFQGNSAPDKSGLPSDRFSAERTGGSVSTLTIQRTQQEDSAVYLCASSLVGTTGDQPQHFGDGTRLSIL.

This chain links TRBV7-8 with TRBJ1-6; D is ambiguous. The germline V and J ends were trimmed by 5 bases and 5 bases, with 16 bases remaining between them. This CDR3 comprises 16 residues. Per germline, CDR1 SGHVS and CDR2 FQNEAQ. The CDR3 protein is CASSRAAGPNNSPLHF. CDR3 sequence (DNA): TGTGCCAGCAGCCGCGCCGCCGGGCCTAATAATTCACCCCTCCACTTT.

Relative to its sample, this clone is large (0.1 to 1%). This chain connects TRBV5-1 to TRBJ2-2; D is undetermined. V was trimmed by 2 bases and J by 2 bases, leaving 10 bases between them. There are 15 residues in the CDR3. Germline V lookup: CDR1 SGHRS, CDR2 YFSETQ. The CDR3 protein is CASSLGPINTGELFF. The CDR3 DNA is TGCGCCAGCAGCTTAGGACCGATCAACACCGGGGAGCTGTTTTTT.

The chain links TRBV30 to TRBJ1-4; D is uncertain. The CDR3 consists of 15 residues. Per the germline V gene, CDR1 is GTSNPN and CDR2 is SVGIG (reference sequence). Trimming stripped 0 bases from V and 0 bases from J, with 8 bases between. CDR3 sequence: CAWSVGSATNEKLFF. The CDR3 nucleotides read TGTGCCTGGAGTGTCGGTTCTGCAACTAATGAAAAACTGTTTTTT.

The genes are TRBV7-3 and TRBJ2-1; TRBD2 aligns across 7 bases. V gave up 4 bases and J gave up 7 bases; unmatched junction bases: 10. The CDR3 contains 15 residues. Germline loops: CDR1 SGHTA, CDR2 FQGTGA. This CDR3 reads CASSYSSGPQNEQFF. In nucleotides, the CDR3 is TGTGCCAGCAGCTATTCTAGCGGACCCCAGAATGAGCAGTTCTTC.

This chain links TRBV19 with TRBJ1-3; TRBD1 is a possible D gene (6 bases). Germline V gene data show CDR1 as LNHDA and CDR2 as SQIVND (reference sequence). This CDR3 has 13 amino acids. V was cut by 4 bases and J by 3 bases, with 7 bases left in between. In DNA, the CDR3 is TGTGCCAGTAGTACGACAGGTGGAAACACCATATATTTT. It encodes CASSTTGGNTIYF.

The V and J genes are TRBV5-8 and TRBJ1-1; 11 positions match TRBD1. The CDR3 is 20 residues long. V was pared by 7 bases and J by 0 bases, with 20 bases of the junction left unmatched. From germline, CDR1 is SGHTS and CDR2 YDEGEE. Written as DNA, the CDR3 is TGTGCCAGCCCTATCGGACAGGGGGCTACTTACAATGATTTGAACACTGAAGCTTTCTTT. Translation gives CASPIGQGATYNDLNTEAFF.

This clone has only a few counts. V is TRBV2 and J is TRBJ1-1; maybe TRBD1 (5 bases). The CDR3 has 13 amino acids. V lost 7 bases to trimming and J lost 7 bases, with 16 bases between them. Germline V gene data show CDR1 as SNHLY and CDR2 as FYNNEI. The CDR3 DNA reads TGTGCCAGCACGGGGCTCGGAAATCTTGAAGCTTTCTTT. Translated, it gives CASTGLGNLEAFF. Full variable domain (rest looked up from reference TRBV2 and TRBJ1-1): EPEVTQTPSHQVTQMGQEVILRCVPISNHLYFYWYRQILGQKVEFLVSFYNNEISEKSEIFDDQFSVERPDGSNFTLKIRSTKLEDSAMYFCASTGLGNLEAFFGQGTRLTVV.

The chain uses TRBV4-2 and TRBJ2-5; 9 nucleotides line up with TRBD1. The CDR3 totals 17 residues. Trimming removed 1 base from V and 4 bases from J; junction bases left unmatched: 10. CDR1 and CDR2 from the germline V gene are LGHNA and YNFKEQ. The CDR3 protein is CASSQATGGNLGETQYF. DNA for the CDR3: TGTGCCAGCAGCCAAGCTACAGGGGGCAATCTAGGAGAGACCCAGTACTTC.

The gene calls are TRBV7-2 and TRBJ2-7; D gene uncertain. V lost 2 bases and J lost 2, with 13 bases in between. This CDR3 is 15 amino acids long. Germline-derived CDR1 and CDR2 are SGHTA and FQGNSA. The CDR3 DNA reads TGTGCCAGCAGCTTATCGACGTCCCTACCCTACGAGCAGTACGTC. Translating it yields CASSLSTSLPYEQYV.

This clone was detected a few times. CDR3 in DNA: TGTGCCAGCAGTTACGGGGGCAAGAACACCGGGGAGCTGTTTTTT. Protein product: CASSYGGKNTGELFF. V usage is TRBV6-2 or TRBV6-3 and J usage is TRBJ2-2; tentative D call: TRBD1 (6 bases). The germline V gene has CDR1 MNHEY and CDR2 SVGEGT. The germline V and J ends were trimmed by 2 bases and 1 base, with 8 bases remaining between them. This CDR3 contains 15 residues.

The genes are TRBV16 and TRBJ1-2; 11 nucleotides agree with TRBD1. The CDR3 extends over 16 amino acids. V dropped 4 bases and J dropped 3; count of bases not matched to a gene: 7. The germline CDR1 and CDR2 sequences are KGHSY and FQNENV. The CDR3 nucleotides read TGTGCCAGCAGCCCACAGGACAGGGGGCATCACTATGGCTACACCTTC. Amino acid sequence: CASSPQDRGHHYGYTF.

In DNA form, the CDR3 reads TGTGCCAGCAGTCGAAACAGGGTTTCTAATGAAAAACTGTTTTTT. Its translation is CASSRNRVSNEKLFF. The V and J genes are TRBV7-8 and TRBJ1-4, with D perhaps TRBD1 (6 bases). The CDR3 has 15 amino acids. CDR1 and CDR2 (germline): SGHVS, FQNEAQ. Trimming took 6 bases from V and 3 from J, leaving 14 bases between them. Based on the CDR3 plus reference TRBV7-8 and TRBJ1-4, the full variable domain is GAGVSQSPRYKVAKRGQDVALRCDPISGHVSLFWYQQALGQGPEFLTYFQNEAQLDKSGLPSDRFFAERPEGSVSTLKIQRTQQEDSAVYLCASSRNRVSNEKLFFGSGTQLSVL.